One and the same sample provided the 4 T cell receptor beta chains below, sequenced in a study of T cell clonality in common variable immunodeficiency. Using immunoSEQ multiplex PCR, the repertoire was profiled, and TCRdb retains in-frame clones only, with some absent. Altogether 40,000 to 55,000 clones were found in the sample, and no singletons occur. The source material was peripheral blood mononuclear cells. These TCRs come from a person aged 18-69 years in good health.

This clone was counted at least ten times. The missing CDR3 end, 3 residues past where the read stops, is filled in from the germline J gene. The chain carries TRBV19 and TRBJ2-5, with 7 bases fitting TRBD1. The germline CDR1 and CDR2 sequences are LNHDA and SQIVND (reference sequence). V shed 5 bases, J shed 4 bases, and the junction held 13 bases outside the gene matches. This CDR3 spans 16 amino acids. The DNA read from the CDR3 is TGTGCCAGTAGTCAACCGACAGGGACATATCGAGAGACC. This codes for CASSQPTGTYRET. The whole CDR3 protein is CASSQPTGTYRETQYF.

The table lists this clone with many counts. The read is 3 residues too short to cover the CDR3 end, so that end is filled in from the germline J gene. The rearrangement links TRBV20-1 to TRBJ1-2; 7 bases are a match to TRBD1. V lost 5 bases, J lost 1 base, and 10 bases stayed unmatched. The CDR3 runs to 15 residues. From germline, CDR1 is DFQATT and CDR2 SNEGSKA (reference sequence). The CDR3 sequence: CSARLYRGFNYGYTF. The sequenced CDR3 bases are TGCAGTGCTCGTTTATACAGGGGCTTTAACTATGGC.

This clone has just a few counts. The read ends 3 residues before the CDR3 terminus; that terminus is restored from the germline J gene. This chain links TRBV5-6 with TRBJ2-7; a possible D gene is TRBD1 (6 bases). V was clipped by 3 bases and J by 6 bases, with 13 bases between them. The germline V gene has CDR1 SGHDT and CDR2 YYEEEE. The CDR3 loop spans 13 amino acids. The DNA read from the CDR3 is TGTGCCAGCAGCTCCAGTGGGGGCCGCGAG. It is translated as CASSSSGGRE. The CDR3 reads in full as CASSSSGGREQYF.

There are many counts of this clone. The CDR3 protein is CASSLPWDRGYEQYF. The CDR3 bases that were read are TGTGCCAGCAGCCTCCCTTGGGACAGGGGCTACGAG. This sequence joins TRBV12-3 or TRBV12-4 and TRBJ2-7; 10 bases are shared with TRBD1. The DNA ends 3 residues before the CDR3 does, and the rest of the CDR3 is filled in from the germline J gene. This CDR3 is 15 amino acids long. With V trimmed by 6 bases and J by 3 bases, 8 bases remained unmatched.